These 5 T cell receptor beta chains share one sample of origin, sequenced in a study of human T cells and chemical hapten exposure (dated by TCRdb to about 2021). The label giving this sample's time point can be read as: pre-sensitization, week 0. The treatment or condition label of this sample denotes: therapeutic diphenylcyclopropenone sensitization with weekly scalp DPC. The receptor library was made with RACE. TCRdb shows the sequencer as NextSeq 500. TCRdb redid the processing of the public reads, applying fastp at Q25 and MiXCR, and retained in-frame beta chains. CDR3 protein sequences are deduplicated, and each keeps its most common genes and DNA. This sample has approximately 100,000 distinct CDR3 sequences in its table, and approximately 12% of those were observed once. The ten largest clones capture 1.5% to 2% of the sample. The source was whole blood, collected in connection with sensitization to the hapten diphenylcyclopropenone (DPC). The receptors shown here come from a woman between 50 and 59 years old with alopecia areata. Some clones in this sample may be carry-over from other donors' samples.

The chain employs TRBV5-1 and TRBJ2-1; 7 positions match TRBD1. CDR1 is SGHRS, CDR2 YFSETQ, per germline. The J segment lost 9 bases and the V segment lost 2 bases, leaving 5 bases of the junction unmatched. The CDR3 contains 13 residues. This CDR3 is CASSFQGDGEQFF. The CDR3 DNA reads TGCGCCAGCAGCTTCCAGGGGGATGGTGAGCAGTTCTTC.

CDR3 in DNA: TGTGCCAGCAGCTCCGCGGGGAGTTGGTATGAGCAGTTCTTC. Protein: CASSSAGSWYEQFF. This chain joins TRBV7-9 and TRBJ2-1; possible D gene TRBD2, 6 bases. Germline CDR1 reads SEHNR; CDR2 reads FQNEAQ (reference sequence). This CDR3 has 14 amino acids. V was clipped by 4 bases and J by 8 bases, with 15 bases between them.

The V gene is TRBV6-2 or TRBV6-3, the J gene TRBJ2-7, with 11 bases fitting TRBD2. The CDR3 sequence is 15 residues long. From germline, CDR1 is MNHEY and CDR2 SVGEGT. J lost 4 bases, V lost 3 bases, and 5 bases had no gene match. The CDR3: CASSYGTSGLYEQYF. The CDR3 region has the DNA TGTGCCAGCAGTTATGGGACTAGCGGATTATACGAGCAGTACTTC.

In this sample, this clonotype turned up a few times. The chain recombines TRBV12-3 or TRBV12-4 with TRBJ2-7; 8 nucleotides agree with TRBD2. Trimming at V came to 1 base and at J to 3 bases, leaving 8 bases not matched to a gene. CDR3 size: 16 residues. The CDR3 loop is CASSLGAGASHYEQYF. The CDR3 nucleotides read TGTGCCAGCAGTTTAGGAGCGGGAGCCTCCCACTACGAGCAGTACTTC.

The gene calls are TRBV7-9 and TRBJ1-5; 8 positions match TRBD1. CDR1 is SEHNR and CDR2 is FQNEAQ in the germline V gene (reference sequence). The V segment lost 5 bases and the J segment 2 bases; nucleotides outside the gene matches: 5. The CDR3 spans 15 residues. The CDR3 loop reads CASSRTGRGNQPQHF. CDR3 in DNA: TGTGCCAGCAGCCGGACAGGGAGGGGCAATCAGCCCCAGCATTTT.